The 5 T cell receptor beta chains reported below all come from one sample, sequenced in a study of T cells after yellow fever vaccination. TCRdb re-called the 5' RACE reads through MiXCR, storing one row per CDR3 protein. The table records around 500,000 distinct CDR3 sequences, 21% of them present only once. The input for sequencing was PBMCs, taken around 3 weeks after the first yellow fever vaccination. Receptor source: a young man who received the YFV17D yellow fever vaccine.

This clonotype was recorded a few times. The chain carries TRBV6-5 and TRBJ1-2; D ambiguous. V was trimmed by 2 bases and J by 4 bases, leaving 8 bases between them. Germline V gives CDR1 MNHEY, CDR2 SVGAGI. The CDR3 extends over 13 amino acids. CDR3 residues: CASSYEAGYGYTF. For the CDR3, the DNA is TGTGCCAGCAGTTACGAGGCAGGCTATGGCTACACCTTC.

This clonotype was counted only a few times. The V call is TRBV4-2, the J call TRBJ2-3; 8 nucleotides line up with TRBD2. The V segment lost 3 bases and the J segment 4 bases; nucleotides outside the gene matches: 12. This CDR3 has 17 residues. Germline V lookup: CDR1 LGHNA, CDR2 YNFKEQ. CDR3 loop: CASSHGRGGAGADTQYF. The CDR3 region has the DNA TGTGCCAGCAGCCATGGAAGGGGGGGAGCGGGGGCAGATACGCAGTATTTT.

This clonotype has just a few counts. The rearrangement uses TRBV4-2 and TRBJ2-3, with TRBD2 matching 8 bases. Trimming removed 1 base from V and 6 bases from J; junction bases left unmatched: 12. Per germline, CDR1 LGHNA and CDR2 YNFKEQ. This CDR3 spans 17 amino acids. The CDR3 DNA reads as TGTGCCAGCAGCCAAGGCCCAGCGGGGGCCCCGGGGGATACGCAGTATTTT. This codes for CASSQGPAGAPGDTQYF.

This clonotype occurred a few times. The J gene is TRBJ2-5, the V gene TRBV23-1, with 10 bases lining up with TRBD2. TRBV23-1 is known as an ORF, though its function is uncertain. This CDR3 is 17 amino acids long. The V and J ends lost 2 bases and 0 bases, in that order; junction bases with no gene match: 6. CDR3 nucleotide sequence: TGCGCCAGCAGTCAACTAGCGGGGGCCGTGTACCAAGAGACCCAGTACTTC. This sequence encodes CASSQLAGAVYQETQYF.

This clonotype has a handful of counts. CDR3 region: CAWSASVAYEQYF. For the CDR3, the DNA is TGTGCCTGGAGCGCTAGCGTTGCTTACGAGCAGTACTTC. V is TRBV30 and J is TRBJ2-7; TRBD2 might be the D (6 bases). V gave up 3 bases and J gave up 4 bases, with 13 bases separating them. The CDR3 runs 13 residues. CDR1 GTSNPN and CDR2 SVGIG come from the germline V gene (reference sequence).